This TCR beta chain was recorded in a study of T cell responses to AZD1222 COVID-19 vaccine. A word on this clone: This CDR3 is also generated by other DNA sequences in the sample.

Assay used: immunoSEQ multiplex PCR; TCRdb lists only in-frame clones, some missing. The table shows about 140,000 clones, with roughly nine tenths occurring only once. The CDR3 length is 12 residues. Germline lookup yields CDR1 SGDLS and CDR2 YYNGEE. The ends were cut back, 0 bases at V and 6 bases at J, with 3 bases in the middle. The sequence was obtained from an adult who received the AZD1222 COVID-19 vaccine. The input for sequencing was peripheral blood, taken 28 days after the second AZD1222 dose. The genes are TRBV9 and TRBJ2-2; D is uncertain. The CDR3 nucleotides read TGTGCCAGCAGCGTAGTATCCGGGGAGCTGTTTTTT. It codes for CASSVVSGELFF.